These T cell receptor beta chains were read from a single sample in a study of spatial heterogeneity in lung cancer. TCRdb reprocessed the 5' RACE reads via MiXCR and lists one record per CDR3 protein. Of fewer than 55,000 distinct CDR3 sequences listed, 6% to 8.5% are singletons. The source was PBMCs, collected at follow-up. These receptors originate from a female donor with early-stage non-small cell lung cancer. The CDR3 runs from the conserved cysteine through the conserved F or W. D genes are given only for firm matches. Only some rows state a clone size, as once, few, many or a class for expanded clones.

v_call	d_call	clone_size	j_call	cdr3_aa	cdr3_nt
TRBV6-5	NA	many	TRBJ2-5	CASGTKETQYF	TGTGCCAGCGGCACTAAAGAGACCCAGTACTTC
TRBV20-1	NA	many	TRBJ1-2	CSARGTANYGYTF	TGCAGTGCTAGAGGAACAGCTAACTATGGCTACACCTTC
TRBV5-1	TRBD1	NA	TRBJ2-5	CASSRDRGIETQYF	TGCGCCAGCAGCCGCGACAGGGGGATCGAGACCCAGTACTTC
TRBV6-5	TRBD1	many	TRBJ1-1	CASSTPGQGAITEAFF	TGTGCCAGCAGTACTCCGGGACAGGGGGCGATTACTGAAGCTTTCTTT
TRBV12-5	NA	NA	TRBJ1-5	CASGKLTKGTERSNQPQHF	TGTGCTAGTGGTAAGCTGACTAAGGGGACTGAGCGGAGCAATCAGCCCCAGCATTTT
TRBV5-6	NA	few	TRBJ2-3	CASSLVAPSTDTQYF	TGTGCCAGCAGCTTGGTTGCCCCTAGCACAGATACGCAGTATTTT
TRBV20-1	NA	NA	TRBJ1-1	CSARKGNTEAFF	TGCAGTGCTCGTAAGGGGAACACTGAAGCTTTCTTT
TRBV2	TRBD1	many	TRBJ2-1	CASSRGQSSYNEQFF	TGTGCCAGCAGCAGGGGGCAAAGCTCCTACAATGAGCAGTTCTTC
TRBV5-1	TRBD2	many	TRBJ2-1	CASSPSGSSYNEQFF	TGCGCCAGCAGCCCCAGCGGGAGCTCCTACAATGAGCAGTTCTTC
TRBV12-3/TRBV12-4	NA	many	TRBJ2-7	CASSRDHYEQYF	TGTGCCAGCAGCCGGGATCACTACGAGCAGTACTTC
TRBV10-3	NA	many	TRBJ1-2	CAISAQPNYGYTF	TGTGCCATCAGTGCACAGCCCAACTATGGCTACACCTTC
TRBV6-2/TRBV6-3	TRBD1	NA	TRBJ1-5	CASSYVTGTGAAYSNQPQHF	TGTGCCAGCAGTTACGTGACCGGGACAGGGGCCGCTTATAGCAATCAGCCCCAGCATTTT
TRBV5-1	TRBD1	many	TRBJ2-1	CASSLGQGDEQFF	TGCGCCAGCAGCTTGGGACAGGGTGATGAGCAGTTCTTC
TRBV6-1	NA	NA	TRBJ2-6	CAQGDAGANVLTF	TGTGCCCAGGGAGACGCTGGGGCCAACGTCCTGACTTTC
TRBV6-5	NA	many	TRBJ2-3	CASSTQTGRVGDTQYF	TGTGCCAGCAGTACCCAGACAGGACGTGTGGGGGATACGCAGTATTTT